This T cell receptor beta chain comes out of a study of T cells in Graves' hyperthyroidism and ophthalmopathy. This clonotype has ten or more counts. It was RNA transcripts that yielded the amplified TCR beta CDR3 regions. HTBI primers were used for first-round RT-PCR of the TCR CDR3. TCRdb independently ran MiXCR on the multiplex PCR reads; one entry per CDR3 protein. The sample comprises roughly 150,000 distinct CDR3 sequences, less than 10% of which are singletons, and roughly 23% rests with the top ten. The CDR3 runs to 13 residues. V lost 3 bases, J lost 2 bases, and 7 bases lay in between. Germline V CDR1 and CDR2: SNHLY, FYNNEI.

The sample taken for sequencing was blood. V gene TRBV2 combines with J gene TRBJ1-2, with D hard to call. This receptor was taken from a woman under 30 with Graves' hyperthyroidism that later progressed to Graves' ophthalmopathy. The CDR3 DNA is TGTGCCAGCAGTGACATGGGAAACTATGGCTACACCTTC. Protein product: CASSDMGNYGYTF.